This TCR beta chain was sequenced in a study of T cells after yellow fever vaccination. Across the study: The SMART-Seq v4 Ultra Low Input method served to prepare the low-cell-number fractions. Points from the study as a whole: Most clones from primary vaccination were detected again post-booster (96% CD4, about 88% CD8). Abundant contaminating clonotypes from the bulk population could appear in FACS-sorted repertoires.

The CDR3 covers 13 residues. CDR1 is SGHTA and CDR2 is FQGNSA in the germline V gene. V was trimmed by 5 bases and J by 4 bases, leaving 9 bases between them. A remark on this clonotype: Its antigen is not identified.

The study made its TCR cDNA through 5'RACE template switching. That step introduced a universal primer site along with UMIs. Each CDR3 protein gets one entry after TCRdb re-called the 5' RACE reads with MiXCR. The top ten hold approximately 0.64% of the sample, which has around 140,000 distinct CDR3 sequences, approximately 6.6% seen once. The sample consisted of CD4+ T cells sorted from PBMCs, taken 10 days after the yellow fever booster vaccination. The receptor comes from a man aged 25 to 45 who received the YFV17D yellow fever vaccine. This chain joins TRBV7-2 and TRBJ1-3; D may be TRBD1 (6 bases). As DNA, the CDR3 is TGTGCCAGCAGCCCAGGGGACGGAAACACCATATATTTT. Protein product: CASSPGDGNTIYF.